This TCR beta chain was retrieved from a study of vaccination effects on CD4 cells after COVID-19. Antigen-specific CD4+ T cells expanded by the ViraFEST assay with viral peptide pools were then sequenced. With roughly nine days of culture completed, CD4+ T cells were isolated. Participants each got two BNT162b2 or mRNA-1273 vaccine doses. PBMC were cultured at around 2 million per well with roughly 9.7 IU/ml IL-2 and roughly 10 ug/ml peptides. The CDR3 is made up of 14 amino acids. Deletions cut 7 bases from V and 4 bases from J, with 16 bases between. Germline V gene data show CDR1 as SGHAT and CDR2 as FQDESV (reference sequence). The table came from immunoSEQ multiplex PCR; TCRdb's copy has only in-frame clones and leaves some out. Among under 85,000 clones listed, 60% to 85% were seen once. This clone was picked up one time. Its matching antigen is unknown.

Sequenced here: CD4+ T cells from PBMCs cultured with HCoV-OC43 spike peptides, sampled after COVID-19 vaccination. Subset defined: HCoV-OC43 spike overlapping peptide pool stimulation. This chain uses TRBV11-1 with TRBJ1-2; D may be TRBD1 (5 bases). The source is a human donor who received a COVID-19 vaccine. CDR3 sequence (DNA): TGTGCCAGCACGGAGAGAGGGGCCGGCTATGGCTACACCTTC. Translation: CASTERGAGYGYTF.